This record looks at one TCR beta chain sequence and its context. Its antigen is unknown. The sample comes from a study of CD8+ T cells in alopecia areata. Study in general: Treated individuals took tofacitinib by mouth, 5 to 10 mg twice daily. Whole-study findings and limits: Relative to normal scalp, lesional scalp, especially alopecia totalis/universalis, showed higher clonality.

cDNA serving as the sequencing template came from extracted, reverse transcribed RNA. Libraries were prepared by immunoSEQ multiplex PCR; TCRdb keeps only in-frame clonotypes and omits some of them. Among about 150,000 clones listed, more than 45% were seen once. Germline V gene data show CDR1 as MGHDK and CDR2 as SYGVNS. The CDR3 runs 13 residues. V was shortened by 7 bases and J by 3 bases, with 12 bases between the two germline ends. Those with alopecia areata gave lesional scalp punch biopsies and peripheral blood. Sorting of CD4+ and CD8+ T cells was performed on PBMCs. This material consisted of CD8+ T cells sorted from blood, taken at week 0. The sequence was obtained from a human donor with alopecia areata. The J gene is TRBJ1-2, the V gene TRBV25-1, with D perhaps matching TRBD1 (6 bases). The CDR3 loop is CASTLGGDYGYTF. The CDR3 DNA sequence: TGTGCCAGCACCTTAGGGGGTGACTATGGCTACACCTTC.